Below, one TCR beta chain is given with its context. Its matching antigen is unknown. Stated time point: week 47, end of study. All doses held 300 ug of mutant IDH1 20-mer peptide, with topical imiquimod. Administration of eight vaccinations to patients took place in weeks 1, 3, 5, 7, 11, 15, 19, 23. This sample was taken from a study of a mutant IDH1 vaccine in newly diagnosed glioma. The study's findings and limits: Across multiple MHC alleles, 80% to 95% of patients had vaccine-induced responses.

TCRdb keeps only in-frame clones here, not all; method: immunoSEQ multiplex PCR. Of around 40,000 clones listed, about 80% were seen once; the top ten hold roughly 20%. V dropped 2 bases and J dropped 6 bases, with 7 bases sitting between them. Looked up from germline, CDR1 is MNHEY and CDR2 is SVGAGI. The CDR3 covers 12 residues. The chain combines TRBV6-5 with TRBJ1-1; no definite D call. The sample in question was PBMCs, obtained from a glioma patient whose treatment included an IDH1 peptide vaccine. The sequence derives from a man aged 18 to 35 with glioma. Some clones in this sample may be carry-over from other donors' samples. CDR3 in DNA: TGTGCCAGCAGTTACCCCCCATCTGAAGCTTTCTTT. This encodes CASSYPPSEAFF.